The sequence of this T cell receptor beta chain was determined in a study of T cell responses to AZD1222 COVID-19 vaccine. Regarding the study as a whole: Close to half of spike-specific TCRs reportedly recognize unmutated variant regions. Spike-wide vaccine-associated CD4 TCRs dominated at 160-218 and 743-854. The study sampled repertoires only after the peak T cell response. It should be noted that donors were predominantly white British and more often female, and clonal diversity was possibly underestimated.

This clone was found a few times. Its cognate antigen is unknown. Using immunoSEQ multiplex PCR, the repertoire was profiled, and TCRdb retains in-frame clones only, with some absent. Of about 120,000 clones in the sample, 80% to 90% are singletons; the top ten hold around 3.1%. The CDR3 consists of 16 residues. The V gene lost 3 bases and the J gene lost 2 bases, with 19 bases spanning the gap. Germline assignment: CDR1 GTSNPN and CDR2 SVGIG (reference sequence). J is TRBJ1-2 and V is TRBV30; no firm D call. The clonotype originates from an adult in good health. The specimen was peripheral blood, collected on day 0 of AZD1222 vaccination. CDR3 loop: CAWRPPTGVENYGYTF. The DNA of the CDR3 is TGTGCCTGGAGGCCCCCGACCGGGGTTGAGAACTATGGCTACACCTTC. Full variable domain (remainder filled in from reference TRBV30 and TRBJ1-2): SQTIHQWPATLVQPVGSPLSLECTVEGTSNPNLYWYRQAAGRGLQLLFYSVGIGQISSEVPQNLSASRPQDRQFILSSKKLLLSDSGFYLCAWRPPTGVENYGYTFGSGTRLTVV.